The subject of this entry is one TCR beta chain. A read error may explain this, as a much larger clone is one base away. The data belong to a study of molecular identifiers for immune sequencing clone quantification. TCRdb processed the PCR reads anew with MiXCR; each CDR3 protein has one entry. The sample holds approximately 550,000 distinct CDR3 sequences, around 21% seen once. CDR1 and CDR2 from the germline V gene are MGHDK and SYGVNS. The CDR3 length is 14 residues. The chain has TRBV25-1 and TRBJ1-1, with D perhaps TRBD1 (6 bases). This TCR came from a human donor in good health. Some libraries in this study had Jurkat cell RNA spiked in. What was sequenced was naive CD8+ T cells from blood, with Jurkat cell RNA spiked in. Described subset: FACS-sorted CD8+CD4-CCR7+CD45RA+ naive T cells. The CDR3 DNA is TGTGGCAGCAGTCCTACAGGGACGGGAACTGAAGCTTTCTTT. This encodes CGSSPTGTGTEAFF.